This passage covers 27 T cell receptor beta chains from one sample sequenced in a study of cytomegalovirus exposure and HLA in healthy donors. PCR amplification relied on 60 Vbeta primers (plus 13 Jbeta primers). Sequencing was performed with immunoSEQ multiplex PCR; in TCRdb, only in-frame clones are kept and a portion is missing. This repertoire shows 120,000 or so clones, around 72% found once; its top ten account for under 9.5%. The specimen was PBMCs. The source is a woman aged 45-65 years in good health and CMV-seropositive.

This clone has a single count. CDR3 DNA: TGTGCCAGCAGCCCGTGGGGAACGGGGAGTAATGAGCAGTTCTTC. The encoded protein is CASSPWGTGSNEQFF. The V and J genes are TRBV9 and TRBJ2-1; a weak D match, TRBD2 (5 bases). Per the germline V gene, CDR1 is SGDLS and CDR2 is YYNGEE. The V end lost 4 bases, the J end lost 7 bases, and 18 bases lay between the germline ends. The CDR3 length is 15 residues.

This chain connects TRBV5-6 to TRBJ2-7, with D possibly TRBD2 on 6 matching bases. V lost 4 bases and J lost 7, with 21 bases in between. Per the germline V gene, CDR1 is SGHDT and CDR2 is YYEEEE. CDR3 length: 15 amino acids. CDR3 DNA: TGTGCCAGCAGCAGATTCCGGGACTCACTTTGGGAGCAGTACTTC. As protein: CASSRFRDSLWEQYF.

The V gene is TRBV2, the J gene TRBJ2-4, with TRBD2 as a possible D gene (6 bases). V lost 1 base and J 8 bases, leaving 12 bases between the germline ends. The germline V gene has CDR1 SNHLY and CDR2 FYNNEI. The CDR3 covers 14 residues. CDR3 residues: CASSEELAMDIQYF. The CDR3 nucleotides are TGTGCCAGCAGTGAAGAGCTAGCGATGGACATTCAGTACTTC.

The rearrangement joins TRBV7-8 to TRBJ2-7, with D perhaps TRBD1 (5 bases). The CDR3 runs 15 residues. CDR1 and CDR2 (germline): SGHVS, FQNEAQ. V lost 6 bases, J lost 2 bases, and 17 bases lay in between. CDR3 in amino acids: CASSFKYGAAYEQYF. The CDR3, as DNA: TGTGCCAGCAGTTTTAAGTATGGGGCTGCCTACGAGCAGTACTTC.

CDR3 residues: CASSEFRGVYTGELFF. The DNA for the CDR3 is TGTGCCAGCAGTGAGTTCAGGGGGGTTTACACCGGGGAGCTGTTTTTT. V gene TRBV6-1 combines with J gene TRBJ2-2; tentatively, D is TRBD1 (7 bases). The CDR3 runs 16 residues. Germline V gene sequence: CDR1 MNHNS, CDR2 SASEGT. V was clipped by 3 bases and J by 3 bases, with 14 bases between them.

The chain recombines TRBV2 with TRBJ1-1; D gene uncertain. The ends were cut back, 7 bases at V and 1 base at J, with 16 bases in the middle. The CDR3 consists of 15 residues. The germline gives CDR1 SNHLY, CDR2 FYNNEI. The CDR3 loop is CASNIRVNPNTEAFF. The CDR3 coding sequence is TGTGCCAGCAACATACGGGTCAACCCGAACACTGAAGCTTTCTTT.

This chain uses TRBV5-1 with TRBJ2-3; D gene ambiguous. This CDR3 spans 15 amino acids. Trimming pared 1 base from V and 5 bases from J, leaving 14 bases between. CDR1 and CDR2 from the germline V gene are SGHRS and YFSETQ. This CDR3 reads CASSLSGSRIDTQYF. The CDR3 bases are TGCGCCAGCAGCTTGTCCGGTAGCCGAATAGATACGCAGTATTTT.

V gene TRBV11-3 combines with J gene TRBJ2-3, with TRBD1 as a possible D gene (6 bases). Trimming cost V 4 bases and J 0 bases, with 14 bases left between them. Germline values: CDR1 SGHNT, CDR2 YENEEA. This CDR3 contains 16 residues. CDR3 nucleotides: TGTGCCAGCAGCTCCGGTGGGGGCAAGAGCACAGATACGCAGTATTTT. Its translation is CASSSGGGKSTDTQYF. Together with reference TRBV11-3 and TRBJ2-3, the CDR3 gives the full variable domain: EAGVVQSPRYKIIEKKQPVAFWCNPISGHNTLYWYLQNLGQGPELLIRYENEEAVDDSQLPKDRFSAERLKGVDSTLKIQPAELGDSAVYLCASSSGGGKSTDTQYFGPGTRLTVL.

The chain has TRBV13 and TRBJ2-3, with 10 bases identical to TRBD1. V lost 2 bases, J lost 4 bases, and 9 bases stayed unmatched. The germline V gene has CDR1 PRHDT and CDR2 FYEKMQ (reference sequence). The CDR3 spans 17 residues. The DNA for the CDR3 is TGTGCCAGCAGCTTATCGCCAGGGACAGGGGCGTCAGATACGCAGTATTTT. As protein: CASSLSPGTGASDTQYF.

This chain links TRBV10-3 with TRBJ2-7, with 10 bases aligning to TRBD2. The V gene end was trimmed by 0 bases and the J gene end by 3 bases; junction bases not matched to a gene: 8. Germline values: CDR1 ENHRY, CDR2 SYGVKD. The length of the CDR3 is 17 residues. The CDR3 DNA reads TGTGCCATCAGTGAGTCCCTAGCGGGAGTAGACGGCTACGAGCAGTACTTC. It yields the protein CAISESLAGVDGYEQYF.

The chain has TRBV6-6 and TRBJ2-2; perhaps TRBD2 as D (5 bases). V was pared by 3 bases and J by 1 base, with 9 bases between. The germline V gene encodes CDR1 MNHNY and CDR2 SVGAGI (reference sequence). The CDR3 sequence is 15 residues long. This CDR3 is CASSYSGLNTGELFF. CDR3 nucleotide sequence: TGTGCCAGCAGTTATTCGGGGTTGAACACCGGGGAGCTGTTTTTT.

The J gene is TRBJ2-7, the V gene TRBV4-3; D is perhaps TRBD2 (5 bases). The CDR3 is 16 amino acids. Germline lookup yields CDR1 LGHNA and CDR2 YSLEER. Trimming took off 0 bases at V and 2 bases at J, with 14 bases between the two ends. In DNA form, the CDR3 reads TGCGCCAGCAGCCAAGATCGTCGGGGATCTCCCTACGAGCAGTACTTC. Translation gives CASSQDRRGSPYEQYF.

V and J are TRBV5-4 and TRBJ2-7, with 9 bases aligning to TRBD2. The length of the CDR3 is 16 residues. CDR1 SGHNT and CDR2 YYREEE come from the germline V gene (reference sequence). V was pared by 1 base and J by 6 bases, with 11 bases of the junction left unmatched. The CDR3 DNA reads TGTGCCAGCAGCTTGCTCCCGGCGGGGGGGCCGGTCGAGCAGTACTTC. As protein: CASSLLPAGGPVEQYF.

The gene calls are TRBV19 and TRBJ1-5; D is perhaps TRBD1 (5 bases). CDR3 length: 13 amino acids. Trimming shortened V by 5 bases and J by 6 bases, and 11 bases separated the two germline ends. CDR1 is LNHDA, CDR2 SQIVND, per germline (reference sequence). CDR3 loop: CASSWGVRQPQHF. The CDR3 nucleotides read TGTGCCAGTAGTTGGGGGGTCCGTCAGCCCCAGCATTTT.

This sequence joins TRBV6-5 and TRBJ2-5; a weak D match, TRBD1 (5 bases). Near its end, the DNA agrees better with TRBJ2-7, so the J call may be wrong. The CDR3 spans 14 residues. Germline values: CDR1 MNHEY, CDR2 SVGAGI. Here the CDR3 reads CASSFGQGTYEQYF. CDR3 nucleotide sequence: TGTGCCAGCAGTTTCGGGCAGGGTACCTACGAGCAGTACTTC.

The rearrangement joins TRBV29-1 to TRBJ1-2; no clear D gene. The CDR3 loop spans 13 amino acids. Trimming pared 4 bases from V and 0 bases from J, leaving 9 bases between. Germline CDR1 SQVTM, CDR2 ANQGSEA. This CDR3 is CSVVSTANYGYTF. The CDR3 DNA is TGCAGCGTTGTGAGCACCGCTAACTATGGCTACACCTTC.

This chain links TRBV6-4 with TRBJ2-2; 9 positions agree with TRBD2. V trimming: 5 bases; J trimming: 5 bases; junction bases outside the gene matches: 9. Germline V gene sequence: CDR1 MRHNA, CDR2 SNTAGT. This CDR3 spans 16 amino acids. CDR3 nucleotide sequence: TGTGCCAGCAGTCCCTTAGCGGGAGTGGGGACCGGGGAGCTGTTTTTT. It encodes CASSPLAGVGTGELFF.

This clone was seen a few times. CDR3 residues: CASSIAGGWNSPLHF. The CDR3 nucleotides read TGTGCCAGCAGTATCGCAGGGGGCTGGAATTCACCCCTCCACTTT. The chain recombines TRBV2 with TRBJ1-6; 8 bases agree with TRBD1. Germline lookup yields CDR1 SNHLY and CDR2 FYNNEI. The CDR3 loop spans 15 amino acids. Unmatched junction bases numbered 7, after V lost 5 bases and J lost 7 bases.

The rearrangement joins TRBV19 to TRBJ1-2; the D gene is possibly TRBD1 (6 bases). In germline, CDR1 is LNHDA, CDR2 SQIVND (reference sequence). The CDR3 consists of 23 residues. V was clipped by 1 base and J by 3 bases, with 36 bases between them. The CDR3: CASSIGNIQGPRAYRAGDYGYTF. The CDR3 nucleotides read TGTGCCAGTAGTATAGGAAACATTCAAGGTCCCCGTGCATACAGGGCCGGGGACTATGGCTACACCTTC.

The chain combines TRBV11-2 with TRBJ1-2; D is possibly TRBD1 (5 bases). This CDR3 region has 13 residues. Trimming took 2 bases from V and 3 from J, leaving 7 bases between them. CDR1 and CDR2 (germline): SGHAT, FQNNGV. CDR3 region: CASSLQGDYGYTF. CDR3 sequence (DNA): TGTGCCAGCAGCTTACAGGGTGACTATGGCTACACCTTC. Drawing the rest from reference TRBV11-2 and TRBJ1-2, the complete variable domain is EAGVAQSPRYKIIEKRQSVAFWCNPISGHATLYWYQQILGQGPKLLIQFQNNGVVDDSQLPKDRFSAERLKGVDSTLKIQPAKLEDSAVYLCASSLQGDYGYTFGSGTRLTVV.

J is TRBJ2-7 and V is TRBV7-2; 7 nucleotides match TRBD2. Germline CDR1 SGHTA, CDR2 FQGNSA. Losses at the gene ends were 1 base for V and 1 base for J; bases not matched to a gene: 13. The CDR3 has 18 residues. The CDR3 loop is CASSLGEWMGGGSYEQYF. The DNA of the CDR3 is TGTGCCAGCAGCTTAGGAGAGTGGATGGGGGGAGGGTCCTACGAGCAGTACTTC.

This clone was counted a few times. The V call is TRBV29-1, the J call TRBJ2-7; TRBD1 matches 9 bases. The CDR3 covers 12 residues. The germline CDR1 and CDR2 sequences are SQVTM and ANQGSEA. The ends lost 2 bases at V and 7 bases at J; junction bases unmatched: 3. The CDR3 spells CSVESGTGEQYF. Here the CDR3 DNA reads TGCAGCGTTGAATCCGGGACAGGGGAGCAGTACTTC.

The count of this clone is one. The chain carries TRBV15 and TRBJ2-2; 8 bases fit TRBD1. The V segment lost 3 bases and the J segment 2 bases; nucleotides outside the gene matches: 2. CDR1 and CDR2 from the germline V gene are LNHNV and YYDKDF (reference sequence). The CDR3 sequence is 15 residues long. CDR3 coding DNA: TGTGCCACCAGCAGGCAGGGGGCAAACACCGGGGAGCTGTTTTTT. This sequence encodes CATSRQGANTGELFF. Variable domain in full (rest from reference TRBV15 and TRBJ2-2): DAMVIQNPRYQVTQFGKPVTLSCSQTLNHNVMYWYQQKSSQAPKLLFHYYDKDFNNEADTPDNFQSRRPNTSFCFLDIRSPGLGDTAMYLCATSRQGANTGELFFGEGSRLTVL.

This sequence joins TRBV19 and TRBJ1-1, with D tentatively TRBD1 (5 bases). Per germline, CDR1 LNHDA and CDR2 SQIVND (reference sequence). The V gene lost 4 bases and the J gene lost 3 bases, with 15 bases spanning the gap. The CDR3 sequence is 15 residues long. The CDR3 reads CASSTRMGHDTEAFF. In DNA form, the CDR3 reads TGTGCCAGTAGTACCCGAATGGGGCACGACACTGAAGCTTTCTTT. The whole variable domain, remainder taken from reference TRBV19 and TRBJ1-1, is DGGITQSPKYLFRKEGQNVTLSCEQNLNHDAMYWYRQDPGQGLRLIYYSQIVNDFQKGDIAEGYSVSREKKESFPLTVTSAQKNPTAFYLCASSTRMGHDTEAFFGQGTRLTVV.

The CDR3 region has the DNA TGTGCCAGCAGACCGGGACAACTGAGCTCCTACGAGCAGTACTTC. This sequence encodes CASRPGQLSSYEQYF. The V call is TRBV6-5, the J call TRBJ2-7; weak D call: TRBD1 (6 bases). This CDR3 region has 15 residues. In germline, CDR1 is MNHEY, CDR2 SVGAGI. Trimming took off 6 bases at V and 0 bases at J, with 15 bases between the two ends.

The genes are TRBV12-5 and TRBJ1-6; D gene unclear. The V gene's germline CDR1 is LGHNT and CDR2 FRNRAP. V lost 5 bases and J 2 bases, leaving 10 bases between the germline ends. CDR3 length: 15 residues. CDR3 protein: CASGRVFAYNSPLHF. CDR3 DNA: TGTGCTAGTGGTAGAGTATTCGCCTATAATTCACCCCTCCACTTT.

The chain recombines TRBV2 with TRBJ1-5; the D gene is possibly TRBD1 (5 bases). Germline CDR1 and CDR2: SNHLY and FYNNEI. The CDR3 consists of 13 residues. V shed 7 bases and J shed 3 bases, with 10 bases lying between them. The CDR3 spells CASNRGSNQPQHF. The CDR3 DNA reads TGTGCCAGCAATAGGGGCTCCAATCAGCCCCAGCATTTT.